This TCR beta chain was observed in a study of cytomegalovirus exposure and HLA in healthy donors. Primers included in the PCR were 60 Vbeta and 13 Jbeta primers. TCRdb's table, derived via immunoSEQ multiplex PCR, lists solely in-frame clones and lacks some. This table holds roughly 120,000 clones, 70% to 80% found once. There are 14 residues in the CDR3. The germline CDR1 and CDR2 sequences are SQVTM and ANQGSEA. V was pared by 8 bases and J by 3 bases, with 12 bases of the junction left unmatched. This clonotype was obtained from a young woman in good health and CMV-seronegative. The sample comprised PBMCs. The V call is TRBV29-1, the J call TRBJ1-1, with 7 bases identical to TRBD1. The CDR3 DNA reads TGCAGCACCATGAGGGGGCTAAGTGACACTGAAGCTTTCTTT. Translating gives CSTMRGLSDTEAFF. The variable domain in full, with the rest retrieved from reference TRBV29-1 and TRBJ1-1, is SAVISQKPSRDICQRGTSLTIQCQVDSQVTMMFWYRQQPGQSLTLIATANQGSEATYESGFVIDKFPISRPNLTFSTLTVSNMSPEDSSIYLCSTMRGLSDTEAFFGQGTRLTVV.